This paragraph covers one T cell receptor beta chain sequence. Its matching antigen is unknown. This sample stems from a study of T cell responses to AZD1222 COVID-19 vaccine. Study-wide results and limits: Nearly half of spike-specific TCRs reportedly target unmutated variant regions. Spike-specific TCR breadth and depth grew following two AZD1222 doses.

V dropped 0 bases and J dropped 5 bases, with 6 bases sitting between them. This CDR3 has 14 amino acids. The germline V gene has CDR1 SGHRS and CDR2 YFSETQ. This table comes from immunoSEQ multiplex PCR, and its TCRdb copy is limited to in-frame clones, with some not included. The table shows some 95,000 clones, with 80% to 90% occurring only once. This sample comprised peripheral blood, obtained on day 0 of AZD1222 vaccination. This chain connects TRBV5-1 to TRBJ1-6; the D is unclear. This sequence was found in an adult in good health. The CDR3 DNA follows: TGCGCCAGCAGCTTGGGCCAAAATAATTCACCCCTCCACTTT. Its protein is CASSLGQNNSPLHF.